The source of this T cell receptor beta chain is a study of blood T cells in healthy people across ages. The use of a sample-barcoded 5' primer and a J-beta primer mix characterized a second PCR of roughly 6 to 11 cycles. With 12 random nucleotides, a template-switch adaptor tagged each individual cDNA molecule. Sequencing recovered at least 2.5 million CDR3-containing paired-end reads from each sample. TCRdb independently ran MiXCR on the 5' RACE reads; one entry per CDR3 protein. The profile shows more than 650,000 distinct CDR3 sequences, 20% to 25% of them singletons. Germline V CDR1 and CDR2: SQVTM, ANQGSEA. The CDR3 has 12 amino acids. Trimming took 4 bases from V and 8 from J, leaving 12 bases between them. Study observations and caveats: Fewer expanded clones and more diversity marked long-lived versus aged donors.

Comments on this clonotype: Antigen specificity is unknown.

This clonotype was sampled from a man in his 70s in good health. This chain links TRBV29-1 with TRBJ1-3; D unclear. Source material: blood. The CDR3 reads CSVVGVSDTIYF. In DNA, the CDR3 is TGCAGCGTTGTTGGGGTTTCGGACACCATATATTTT.